This is a list of T cell receptor beta chains from one sample in a study of cytomegalovirus exposure and HLA in healthy donors. Generated by immunoSEQ multiplex PCR, the TCRdb table keeps only in-frame clones and is missing some. The repertoire holds 180,000 or so clones, with 86% as singletons. The sequencing input was PBMCs. These receptors were collected from a woman in her 30s in good health and CMV-seronegative. The CDR3 runs from the conserved cysteine through the conserved F or W. Fields, in order: V gene, D gene, CDR3 protein. A D gene is named only where the DNA matches it firmly.

v_call: TRBV27
d_call: TRBD1
cdr3_aa: CASSPRPTGAFYGYTF

v_call: TRBV6-5
d_call: NA
cdr3_aa: CASSSGEATYSEQYF

v_call: TRBV27
d_call: NA
cdr3_aa: CASSPNTDTQYF

v_call: TRBV7-2
d_call: TRBD1
cdr3_aa: CASSPDRGRGPQHF

v_call: TRBV5-4
d_call: TRBD1
cdr3_aa: CASSQQGALEQYF

v_call: TRBV6-5
d_call: NA
cdr3_aa: CASWSPGYTEAFF

v_call: TRBV28
d_call: TRBD2
cdr3_aa: CASNSVGTSGRGVLAEQFF

v_call: TRBV7-8
d_call: TRBD2
cdr3_aa: CASKPSGSPYEQYF

v_call: TRBV6-1
d_call: NA
cdr3_aa: CASSEGGPIQPQHF

v_call: TRBV11-3
d_call: NA
cdr3_aa: CASSLGRASDTQYF

v_call: TRBV7-3
d_call: NA
cdr3_aa: CASSAERQFGGELFF

v_call: TRBV11-2
d_call: TRBD2
cdr3_aa: CASSLVSSGIGEQYF

v_call: TRBV5-1
d_call: TRBD2
cdr3_aa: CASSLVGAGVSEQYF

v_call: TRBV11-2
d_call: NA
cdr3_aa: CASSRSVSYEQYF

v_call: TRBV4-1
d_call: NA
cdr3_aa: CASSQDWEGGEETQYF

v_call: TRBV2
d_call: TRBD1
cdr3_aa: CASSADRSPVQYF

v_call: TRBV28
d_call: TRBD2
cdr3_aa: CATTSWGSGRVYEQYF

v_call: TRBV18
d_call: NA
cdr3_aa: CASSPAGRNTEAFF

v_call: TRBV19
d_call: NA
cdr3_aa: CASSIVAGDEAFF

v_call: TRBV11-2
d_call: TRBD1
cdr3_aa: CASSLGQAYEQFF

v_call: TRBV7-3
d_call: NA
cdr3_aa: CASSLVGLEGDEQFF

v_call: TRBV6-5
d_call: NA
cdr3_aa: CASSYDWTYTRELFF

v_call: TRBV5-1
d_call: NA
cdr3_aa: CASSSVITRPNTGELFF

v_call: TRBV19
d_call: TRBD1
cdr3_aa: CASSVQGEAATQYF

v_call: TRBV19
d_call: NA
cdr3_aa: CASSIGTGTSDEQFF

v_call: TRBV5-4
d_call: NA
cdr3_aa: CASSFQGHQETQYF

v_call: TRBV5-1
d_call: NA
cdr3_aa: CASSLVRSGFGETQYF